These 10 T cell receptor beta chains were sequenced from one sample in a study of vaccination effects on CD4 cells after COVID-19 (dated by TCRdb to 2021 to 2024). Their cognate antigens are unknown. Libraries were constructed by the immunoSEQ multiplex PCR assay. TCRdb stores this immuneACCESS table with in-frame sequences only. Part of the clones is absent; in the studies checked, under half of the shortfall reflects unresolved V genes, and no reason is known for the rest. Recorded for this sample are roughly 26,000 clones; approximately 78% of them occurred a single time. The ten top clones hold roughly 16% of the sample. In the ViraFEST assay, PBMC were stimulated with viral peptide pools, and TCR sequencing was then used to find antigen-specific CD4+ T cell clonotypes based on their expansion. After approximately 11 days of culture, CD4+ T cells were isolated with the EasySep CD4+ T cell isolation kit. Convalescent patients had PCR-confirmed SARS-CoV-2 infection between March and December 2020, before Alpha, Beta and Delta variants emerged in the United States.

Sequencing was performed on CD4+ T cells from PBMCs cultured with HCoV-NL63 spike peptides, taken before COVID-19 vaccination. The intended sense of this specimen's cell subset or site label: HCoV-NL63 spike overlapping peptide pool stimulation. These receptors all stem from a human donor who had a prior SARS-CoV-2 infection.

The rearrangement links TRBV4-3 to TRBJ2-7; D is undetermined. CDR1 LGHNA and CDR2 YSLEER come from the germline V gene. This CDR3 has 15 amino acids. The V gene lost 4 bases and the J gene lost 3 bases, with 16 bases spanning the gap. The DNA for the CDR3 is TGCGCCAGCAGCCGACTCGGTACCCCTAGCTACGAGCAGTACTTC. It yields the protein CASSRLGTPSYEQYF.

The chain links TRBV5-8 to TRBJ2-7, with TRBD1 matching over 8 bases. There are 14 residues in the CDR3. Per germline, CDR1 SGHTS and CDR2 YDEGEE. With V trimmed by 2 bases and J by 7 bases, 8 bases remained unmatched. In DNA form, the CDR3 reads TGTGCCAGCAGCTTCCGGACAGGGACCCCTGAGCAGTACTTC. Translation: CASSFRTGTPEQYF. Full variable domain (rest looked up from reference TRBV5-8 and TRBJ2-7): EAGVTQSPTHLIKTRGQQATLRCSPISGHTSVYWYQQALGLGLQFLLWYDEGEERNRGNFPPRFSGRQFPNYSSELNVNALELEDSALYLCASSFRTGTPEQYFGPGTRLTVT.

Only a few counts were recorded for this clone. V is TRBV2 and J is TRBJ1-2; D might be TRBD1 (6 bases). This CDR3 has 12 residues. The V end lost 4 bases, the J end lost 10 bases, and 13 bases lay between the germline ends. Germline V CDR1 and CDR2: SNHLY, FYNNEI. CDR3 loop: CASSAQGIVYTF. In DNA, the CDR3 is TGTGCCAGCAGTGCCCAGGGGATTGTCTACACCTTC.

V usage is TRBV19 and J usage is TRBJ2-3, with a possible D match to TRBD2 (6 bases). The CDR3 extends over 14 amino acids. Trimming took 3 bases from V and 0 from J, leaving 7 bases between them. Looked up from germline, CDR1 is LNHDA and CDR2 is SQIVND (reference sequence). The CDR3 sequence: CASSISGSTDTQYF. CDR3 coding DNA: TGTGCCAGTAGTATTAGCGGTAGCACAGATACGCAGTATTTT. Combining the CDR3 with reference TRBV19 and TRBJ2-3 gives the whole variable domain DGGITQSPKYLFRKEGQNVTLSCEQNLNHDAMYWYRQDPGQGLRLIYYSQIVNDFQKGDIAEGYSVSREKKESFPLTVTSAQKNPTAFYLCASSISGSTDTQYFGPGTRLTVL.

V usage is TRBV13 and J usage is TRBJ2-6; the D gene is possibly TRBD1 (5 bases). Germline V gene lookup returns CDR1 PRHDT and CDR2 FYEKMQ (reference sequence). Trimming took 4 bases from V and 2 from J, leaving 6 bases between them. The CDR3 extends over 14 amino acids. The CDR3 reads CASSWGPGANVLTF. For the CDR3, the DNA is TGTGCCAGCAGCTGGGGCCCTGGGGCCAACGTCCTGACTTTC.

The CDR3 region has the DNA TGTGCCAGCAGCTTGGGGGCAGGGGTGGATGAGCAGTACTTC. It translates to CASSLGAGVDEQYF. The chain combines TRBV5-4 with TRBJ2-7, with D possibly matching TRBD1 (6 bases). The CDR3 totals 14 residues. Deletions cut 0 bases from V and 7 bases from J, with 14 bases between. Germline assignment: CDR1 SGHNT and CDR2 YYREEE (reference sequence).

The chain has TRBV5-5 and TRBJ2-3; D is perhaps TRBD1 (6 bases). V lost 5 bases and J lost 2, with 18 bases in between. Germline V lookup: CDR1 SGHKS, CDR2 YYEKEE (reference sequence). The CDR3 totals 16 residues. CDR3 DNA sequence: TGTGCCAGCAGTCCTCTAGACAGGTACTACACAGATACGCAGTATTTT. Amino acids: CASSPLDRYYTDTQYF.

V gene TRBV19 combines with J gene TRBJ2-1; 15 nucleotides agree with TRBD2. CDR3 size: 16 residues. V was pared by 6 bases and J by 2 bases, with 2 bases of the junction left unmatched. Germline loops: CDR1 LNHDA, CDR2 SQIVND (reference sequence). The CDR3 DNA follows: TGTGCCAGTAGGGGACTAGCGGGAGGTACCTACAATGAGCAGTTCTTC. Its protein product is CASRGLAGGTYNEQFF.

The rearrangement uses TRBV10-3 and TRBJ2-1; 12 positions agree with TRBD2. Germline assignment: CDR1 ENHRY and CDR2 SYGVKD. The CDR3 extends over 14 amino acids. V gave up 7 bases and J gave up 7 bases; unmatched junction bases: 5. CDR3 protein: CAINPSGGENEQFF. CDR3 in DNA: TGTGCCATCAACCCTAGCGGGGGGGAGAATGAGCAGTTCTTC.

As DNA, the CDR3 is TGTGCCAGCAGCTTATTGGGTAGCGGGGGGGGTTACGAGCAGTACTTC. This gives the protein CASSLLGSGGGYEQYF. The chain couples TRBV7-8 to TRBJ2-7; 11 bases align to TRBD2. J gave up 4 bases and V 2 bases, and 7 bases lay outside the gene matches. Germline CDR1 and CDR2: SGHVS and FQNEAQ. The CDR3 consists of 16 residues.